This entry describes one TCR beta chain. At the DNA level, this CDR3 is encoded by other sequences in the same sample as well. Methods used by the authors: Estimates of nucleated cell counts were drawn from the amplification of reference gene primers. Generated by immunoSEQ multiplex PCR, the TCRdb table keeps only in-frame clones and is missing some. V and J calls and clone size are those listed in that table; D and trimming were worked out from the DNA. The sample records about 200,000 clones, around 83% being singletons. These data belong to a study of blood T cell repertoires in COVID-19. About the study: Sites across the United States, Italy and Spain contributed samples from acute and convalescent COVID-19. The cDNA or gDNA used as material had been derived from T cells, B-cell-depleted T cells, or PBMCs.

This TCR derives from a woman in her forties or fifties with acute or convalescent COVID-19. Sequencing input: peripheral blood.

The CDR3 region has the DNA TGTGCCAGCAGCTTAACGGGCGATTCCTACAATGAGCAGTTCTTC. Its protein is CASSLTGDSYNEQFF. The gene calls are TRBV7-3 and TRBJ2-1; D uncertain. V dropped 0 bases and J dropped 1 base, with 7 bases sitting between them. This CDR3 contains 15 residues. Per germline, CDR1 SGHTA and CDR2 FQGTGA.